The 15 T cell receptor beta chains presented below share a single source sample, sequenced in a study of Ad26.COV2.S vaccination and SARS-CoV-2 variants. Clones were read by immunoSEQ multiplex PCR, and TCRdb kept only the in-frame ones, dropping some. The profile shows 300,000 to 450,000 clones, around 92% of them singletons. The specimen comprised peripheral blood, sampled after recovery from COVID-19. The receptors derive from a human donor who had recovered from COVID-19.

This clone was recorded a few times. The CDR3 coding sequence is TGCGCCAGCAGCCGGATTGGAACTGGGGTCGTGGGGTCTCGGTCACCCCTCCACTTT. Translated: CASSRIGTGVVGSRSPLHF. J is TRBJ1-6 and V is TRBV5-1; D is unclear. There are 19 residues in the CDR3. The germline gives CDR1 SGHRS, CDR2 YFSETQ. Trimming cost V 4 bases and J 10 bases, with 30 bases left between them.

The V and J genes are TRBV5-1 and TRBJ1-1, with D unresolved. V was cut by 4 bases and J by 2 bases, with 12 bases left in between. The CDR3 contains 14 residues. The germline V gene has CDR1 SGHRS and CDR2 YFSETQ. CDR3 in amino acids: CASSRGVANTEAFF. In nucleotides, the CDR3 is TGCGCCAGCAGCCGCGGGGTAGCTAACACTGAAGCTTTCTTT.

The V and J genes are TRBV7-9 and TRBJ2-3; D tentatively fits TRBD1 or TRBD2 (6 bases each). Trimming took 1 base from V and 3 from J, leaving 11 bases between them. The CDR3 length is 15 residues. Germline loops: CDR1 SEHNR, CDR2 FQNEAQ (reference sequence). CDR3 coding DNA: TGTGCCAGCAGCTTAGAGACGGGGGCAACAGATACGCAGTATTTT. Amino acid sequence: CASSLETGATDTQYF.

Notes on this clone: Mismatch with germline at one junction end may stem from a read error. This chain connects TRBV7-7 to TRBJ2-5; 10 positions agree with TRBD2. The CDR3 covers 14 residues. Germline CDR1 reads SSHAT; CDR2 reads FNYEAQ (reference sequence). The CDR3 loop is CASSGGGRQETQYF. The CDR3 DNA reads TGTGCTAGCAGCGGGGGGGGGAGGCAAGAGACCCAGTACTTC.

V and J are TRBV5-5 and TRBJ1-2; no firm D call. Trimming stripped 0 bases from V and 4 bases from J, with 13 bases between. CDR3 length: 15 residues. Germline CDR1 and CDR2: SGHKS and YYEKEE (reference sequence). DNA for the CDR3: TGTGCCAGCAGCTTGGTATCAGGATCAGCCTATGGCTACACCTTC. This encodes CASSLVSGSAYGYTF.

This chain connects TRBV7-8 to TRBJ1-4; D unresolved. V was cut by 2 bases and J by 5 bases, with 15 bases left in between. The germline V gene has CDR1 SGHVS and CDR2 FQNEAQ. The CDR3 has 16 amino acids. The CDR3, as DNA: TGTGCCAGCAGCTTATACCCGACTGTTCACAATGAAAAACTGTTTTTT. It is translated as CASSLYPTVHNEKLFF.

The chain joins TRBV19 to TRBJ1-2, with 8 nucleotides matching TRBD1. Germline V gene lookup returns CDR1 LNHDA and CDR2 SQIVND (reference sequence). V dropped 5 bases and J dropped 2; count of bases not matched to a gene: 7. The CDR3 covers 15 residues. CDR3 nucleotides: TGTGCCAGTAGTCCCAGGGGGCCAGAGAACTATGGCTACACCTTC. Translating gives CASSPRGPENYGYTF.

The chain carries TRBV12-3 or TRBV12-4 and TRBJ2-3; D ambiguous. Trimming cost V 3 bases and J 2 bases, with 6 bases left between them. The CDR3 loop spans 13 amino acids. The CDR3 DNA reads TGTGCCAGCAGTTTCCAGGACACAGATACGCAGTATTTT. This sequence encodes CASSFQDTDTQYF.

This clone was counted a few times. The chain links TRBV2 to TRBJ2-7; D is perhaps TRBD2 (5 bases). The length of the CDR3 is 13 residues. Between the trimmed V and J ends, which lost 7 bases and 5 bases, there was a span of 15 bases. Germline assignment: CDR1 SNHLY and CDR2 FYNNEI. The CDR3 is CASIESGIHEQYF. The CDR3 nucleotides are TGTGCCAGCATCGAGTCGGGGATCCACGAGCAGTACTTC.

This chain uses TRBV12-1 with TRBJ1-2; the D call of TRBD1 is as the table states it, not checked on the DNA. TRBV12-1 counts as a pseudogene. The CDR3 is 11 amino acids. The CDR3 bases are TGTGCCAGCAGCTTCGACAGGGCGAACACCTTC. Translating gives CASSFDRANTF.

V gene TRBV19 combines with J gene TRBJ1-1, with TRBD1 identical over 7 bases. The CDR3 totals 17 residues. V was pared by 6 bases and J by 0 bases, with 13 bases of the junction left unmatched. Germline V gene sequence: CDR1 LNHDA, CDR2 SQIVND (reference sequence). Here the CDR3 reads CASRAKGQPLMNTEAFF. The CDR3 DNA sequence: TGTGCCAGTAGGGCCAAGGGACAGCCTCTGATGAACACTGAAGCTTTCTTT.

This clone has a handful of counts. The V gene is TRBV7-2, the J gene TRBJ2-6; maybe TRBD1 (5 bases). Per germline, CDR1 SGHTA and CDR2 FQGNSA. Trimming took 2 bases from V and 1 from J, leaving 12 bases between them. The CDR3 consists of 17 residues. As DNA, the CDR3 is TGTGCCAGCAGCTTAAACGGCAGGGCTTCTGGGGCCAACGTCCTGACTTTC. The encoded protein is CASSLNGRASGANVLTF.

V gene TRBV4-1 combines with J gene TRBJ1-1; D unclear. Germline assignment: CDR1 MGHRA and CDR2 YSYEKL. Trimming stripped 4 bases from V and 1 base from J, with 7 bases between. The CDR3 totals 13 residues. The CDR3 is CASSPPGNTEAFF. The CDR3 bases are TGCGCCAGCAGCCCACCGGGGAACACTGAAGCTTTCTTT.

The CDR3 is CASSFYLGQGRRDTQYF. The CDR3 region has the DNA TGTGCCAGCAGTTTTTACCTGGGACAGGGGAGAAGAGATACGCAGTATTTT. The chain has TRBV27 and TRBJ2-3, with 10 bases identical to TRBD1. Losses at the gene ends were 3 bases for V and 5 bases for J; bases not matched to a gene: 11. CDR1 and CDR2 from the germline V gene are MNHEY and SMNVEV (reference sequence). There are 17 residues in the CDR3.

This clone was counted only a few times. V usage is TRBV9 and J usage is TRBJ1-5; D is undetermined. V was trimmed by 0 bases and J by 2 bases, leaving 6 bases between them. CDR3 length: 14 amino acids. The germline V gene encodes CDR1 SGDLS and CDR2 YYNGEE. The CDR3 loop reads CASSVDAGNQPQHF. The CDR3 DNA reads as TGTGCCAGCAGCGTAGATGCAGGCAATCAGCCCCAGCATTTT.